This T cell receptor (beta chain) is from a study of Graves' ophthalmopathy and Graves' hyperthyroidism. Moderately to severely active ophthalmopathy under 3 months, CAS at least 3, NOSPECS at least 4. Note on this clonotype: A clone one base away is much larger, so this may be a read error.

The J segment lost 10 bases and the V segment lost 5 bases, leaving 14 bases of the junction unmatched. This CDR3 comprises 15 residues. Germline CDR1 and CDR2: MNHNY and SVGAGI (reference sequence). The study amplified TCR beta CDR3 regions using RNA transcripts. HTBI-primed RT-PCR formed the first round, and a multiplex PCR formed the second. Each CDR3 protein is one row after TCRdb ran MiXCR on the multiplex PCR reads. This table holds some 48,000 distinct CDR3 sequences, over 45% found once. The sample consisted of peripheral blood. V gene TRBV6-6 combines with J gene TRBJ2-1, with 7 bases aligning to TRBD1. The TCR originated in an adult man with Graves' ophthalmopathy. CDR3 DNA sequence: TGTGCCAGCAGTCAGGCGACAGGGACAAAGGTAGAGCAGTTCTTC. This codes for CASSQATGTKVEQFF.